Presented here are 25 T cell receptor beta chains from one specimen sequenced in a study of pediatric ulcerative colitis (dated by TCRdb to 2018 to 2020). During colonoscopy, one to two pinch biopsies were obtained from the rectum for research purposes. The library was generated by the immunoSEQ multiplex PCR assay. Here the immuneACCESS table is served through TCRdb, limited to in-frame sequences with V and J called. Missing clones are a known gap in these copies; in checked studies unresolved V genes cover under half, and the rest lacks a known reason. The sample data list tens of thousands of clones, and about 78% of these were observed just once. The ten largest make up about 4% of the sample. Sequenced: gut tissue. The receptor set was obtained from a girl under 18 with moderate ulcerative colitis.

The rearrangement joins TRBV9 to TRBJ2-3; 7 nucleotides line up with TRBD2. The ends lost 1 base at V and 2 bases at J; junction bases unmatched: 4. The CDR3 runs 15 residues. Per the germline V gene, CDR1 is SGDLS and CDR2 is YYNGEE. The DNA for the CDR3 is TGTGCCAGCAGCGTACGGGCGGGAGACACAGATACGCAGTATTTT. Translating it yields CASSVRAGDTDTQYF.

The chain uses TRBV27 and TRBJ2-3; 8 nucleotides line up with TRBD2. This CDR3 comprises 19 residues. The junction had 17 bases not matched to a gene; V was cut back by 6 bases and J by 0 bases. Germline lookup yields CDR1 MNHEY and CDR2 SMNVEV (reference sequence). The CDR3 DNA is TGTGCCAGCAGCACACGGGTAGCGGGGAAACCGTCTAGCACAGATACGCAGTATTTT. It is translated as CASSTRVAGKPSSTDTQYF.

About this clone itself: Additional DNA sequences in this sample encode the identical CDR3. J is TRBJ1-5 and V is TRBV5-6, with unresolved D. The CDR3 runs 12 residues. Deletions cut 3 bases from V and 3 bases from J, with 4 bases between. Germline V CDR1 and CDR2: SGHDT, YYEEEE. The CDR3 loop reads CASSSLNQPQHF. The CDR3 DNA follows: TGTGCCAGCAGCTCCCTCAATCAGCCCCAGCATTTT.

This rearrangement joins TRBV15 to TRBJ1-1; D unclear. Germline V gene lookup returns CDR1 LNHNV and CDR2 YYDKDF (reference sequence). Between the trimmed V and J ends, which lost 7 bases and 1 base, there was a span of 13 bases. The CDR3 totals 14 residues. CDR3 loop: CATKLLDGNTEAFF. In DNA, the CDR3 is TGTGCCACCAAGCTTCTGGACGGGAACACTGAAGCTTTCTTT.

The V and J genes are TRBV28 and TRBJ1-1; no definite D call. Germline-derived CDR1 and CDR2 are MDHEN and SYDVKM. Trimming left V 6 bases short and J 0 bases short, with 14 bases between. The CDR3 has 15 amino acids. The CDR3 loop reads CASSLFTFLNTEAFF. In DNA form, the CDR3 reads TGTGCCAGCAGCCTCTTCACCTTTTTGAACACTGAAGCTTTCTTT.

This chain connects TRBV28 to TRBJ2-5; no firm D call. The CDR3 runs 14 residues. V lost 6 bases to trimming and J lost 1 base, with 12 bases between them. The V gene's germline CDR1 is MDHEN and CDR2 SYDVKM. In DNA form, the CDR3 reads TGTGCCAGCAGCCTGGCCGGGCTCCAAGAGACCCAGTACTTC. It codes for CASSLAGLQETQYF.

The chain links TRBV12-2 to TRBJ2-3; the table gives TRBD2 as D, unverified against the DNA. TRBV12-2 is designated a pseudogene. The length of the CDR3 is 18 residues. This CDR3 is CASSSDARWRIHTDTQYF. The CDR3 DNA is TGTGCAAGTTCGAGCGATGCTAGGTGGAGAATCCACACAGATACGCAGTATTTT.

The V and J genes are TRBV7-9 and TRBJ2-1; 14 bases fit TRBD2. Germline assignment: CDR1 SEHNR and CDR2 FQNEAQ (reference sequence). Trimming removed 4 bases from V and 4 bases from J; junction bases left unmatched: 6. The CDR3 has 17 amino acids. The CDR3 loop is CASSYSGLAGGYNEQFF. The DNA for the CDR3 is TGTGCCAGCAGCTACTCCGGACTAGCGGGGGGATACAATGAGCAGTTCTTC.

As DNA, the CDR3 is TGTGCCAGCAGCTTAGGGGTAGCGGGCGTATCGAGCTCCTACAATGAGCAGTTCTTC. It is translated as CASSLGVAGVSSSYNEQFF. This sequence joins TRBV7-2 and TRBJ2-1, with 7 bases matching TRBD2. CDR3 length: 19 amino acids. Germline values: CDR1 SGHTA, CDR2 FQGNSA. The J segment lost 0 bases and the V segment lost 1 base, leaving 12 bases of the junction unmatched.

V usage is TRBV19 and J usage is TRBJ1-5; 9 bases match TRBD1. Germline V gene sequence: CDR1 LNHDA, CDR2 SQIVND (reference sequence). The CDR3 spans 15 residues. V lost 3 bases to trimming and J lost 7 bases; unmatched junction nucleotides: 7. CDR3 sequence: CASSMDTGGLQPQHF. CDR3 nucleotide sequence: TGTGCCAGTAGTATGGATACAGGGGGCTTACAGCCCCAGCATTTT.

The V and J genes are TRBV29-1 and TRBJ2-7; unclear D gene. The CDR3 totals 13 residues. The V end was cut by 7 bases, the J end by 6 bases, with 19 bases between. Per the germline V gene, CDR1 is SQVTM and CDR2 is ANQGSEA. CDR3 DNA: TGCAGCGGGGCAGGCGGTGTCGTCGGCGAGCAGTACTTC. Its protein is CSGAGGVVGEQYF.

The chain recombines TRBV19 with TRBJ2-1; TRBD2 is a possible D gene (5 bases). There are 15 residues in the CDR3. V lost 4 bases and J lost 4, with 14 bases in between. CDR1 and CDR2 from the germline V gene are LNHDA and SQIVND (reference sequence). The CDR3 sequence is CASSSIERLYNEQFF. CDR3 in DNA: TGTGCCAGTAGTAGTATAGAGAGACTATACAATGAGCAGTTCTTC.

The J gene is TRBJ2-7, the V gene TRBV21-1; TRBD1, as called in the table, went unchecked against the DNA. TRBV21-1 represents a pseudogene. This CDR3 comprises 13 residues. In nucleotides, the CDR3 is TGTGCCAGCAGGAAGGGACAGACCTACGAGCAGTACTTC. Encoded protein: CASRKGQTYEQYF.

The CDR3 sequence: CASSASLTEAFF. The CDR3 DNA reads TGTGCCAGCAGTGCCAGTCTCACTGAAGCTTTCTTT. The V and J genes are TRBV6-1 and TRBJ1-1, with D unresolved. CDR1 MNHNS and CDR2 SASEGT come from the germline V gene. This CDR3 has 12 amino acids. Trimming removed 4 bases from V and 4 bases from J, with 7 bases in between.

This clone came up a few times. The chain carries TRBV5-1 and TRBJ2-2; D gene ambiguous. Germline V gives CDR1 SGHRS, CDR2 YFSETQ. There are 14 residues in the CDR3. V was clipped by 0 bases and J by 4 bases, with 7 bases between them. The CDR3 coding sequence is TGCGCCAGCAGCTTGGCGTCCTTCACCGGGGAGCTGTTTTTT. Translated: CASSLASFTGELFF.

V is TRBV7-7 and J is TRBJ2-1, with TRBD1 matching over 10 bases. From germline, CDR1 is SSHAT and CDR2 FNYEAQ (reference sequence). V lost 4 bases to trimming and J lost 6 bases; unmatched junction nucleotides: 0. The CDR3 has 13 amino acids. Here the CDR3 reads CASSWDRGNEQFF. CDR3 DNA: TGTGCCAGCAGCTGGGACAGGGGCAATGAGCAGTTCTTC.

V is TRBV7-7 and J is TRBJ2-1, with a tentative D call TRBD2 (5 bases). CDR3 size: 16 residues. Germline V lookup: CDR1 SSHAT, CDR2 FNYEAQ (reference sequence). V dropped 4 bases and J dropped 8 bases, with 21 bases sitting between them. The CDR3 nucleotides are TGTGCCAGCAGCTCCGGGGTCCGGGCACTCCGAGATGAGCAGTTCTTC. Translating it yields CASSSGVRALRDEQFF. Full variable domain (remainder filled in from reference TRBV7-7 and TRBJ2-1): GAGVSQSPRYKVTKRGQDVTLRCDPISSHATLYWYQQALGQGPEFLTYFNYEAQPDKSGLPSDRFSAERPEGSISTLTIQRTEQRDSAMYRCASSSGVRALRDEQFFGPGTRLTVL.

The CDR3 here is CASSPPQTYGYTF. The CDR3, as DNA: TGTGCCAGCTCACCACCTCAGACCTATGGCTACACCTTC. The V and J genes are TRBV18 and TRBJ1-2; D remains unclear. V was trimmed by 0 bases and J by 4 bases, leaving 6 bases between them. Germline V CDR1 and CDR2: KGHSH, LQKENI. The CDR3 is made up of 13 amino acids.

V and J are TRBV4-2 and TRBJ1-1; weak D call: TRBD1 (6 bases). The germline V gene encodes CDR1 LGHNA and CDR2 YNFKEQ. V gave up 9 bases and J gave up 3 bases, with 20 bases separating them. The CDR3 contains 15 residues. The chain's CDR3 is CASRRGLRDDTEAFF. DNA of the CDR3: TGTGCCAGTCGCAGGGGATTGAGGGATGACACTGAAGCTTTCTTT.

For the CDR3, the DNA is TGTGCCAGCAGCCAAGCACAAAACTATGGCTACACCTTC. It specifies CASSQAQNYGYTF. The chain recombines TRBV14 with TRBJ1-2; D gene uncertain. V was trimmed by 1 base and J by 2 bases, leaving 5 bases between them. Germline V gene lookup returns CDR1 SGHDN and CDR2 FVKESK. The length of the CDR3 is 13 residues.

The chain carries TRBV25-1 and TRBJ2-7, with 8 bases fitting TRBD1. With 7 bases clipped from V and 3 bases from J, the junction kept 8 bases outside the gene matches. The CDR3 consists of 14 residues. CDR1 MGHDK and CDR2 SYGVNS come from the germline V gene. The CDR3 spells CASIGTGLNYEQYF. The DNA of the CDR3 is TGTGCCAGCATAGGGACAGGTCTGAACTACGAGCAGTACTTC.

The chain couples TRBV12-5 to TRBJ2-7; TRBD2 is a possible D gene (6 bases). From germline, CDR1 is LGHNT and CDR2 FRNRAP. The CDR3 length is 13 residues. With 5 bases removed from V and 9 bases from J, the gap between germline ends came to 17 bases. The CDR3 DNA reads as TGTGCTAGTGGTAGACTAGATGCCCCCGGGCAGTACTTC. Protein: CASGRLDAPGQYF.

This chain uses TRBV27 with TRBJ1-1, with D perhaps matching TRBD1 (5 bases). CDR3 size: 16 residues. Germline values: CDR1 MNHEY, CDR2 SMNVEV (reference sequence). Trimming cost V 6 bases and J 1 base, with 18 bases left between them. The CDR3 sequence: CASSSPPGLENTEAFF. The CDR3 DNA is TGTGCCAGCAGCTCTCCGCCGGGACTGGAGAACACTGAAGCTTTCTTT.

The rearrangement joins TRBV30 to TRBJ1-5, with D unresolved. V lost 1 base, J lost 9 bases, and 13 bases lay in between. The CDR3 runs 13 residues. Germline V gene lookup returns CDR1 GTSNPN and CDR2 SVGIG (reference sequence). CDR3: CAWSGGAGRPQHF. The DNA of the CDR3 is TGTGCCTGGAGTGGGGGAGCCGGGAGGCCCCAGCATTTT.

V usage is TRBV25-1 and J usage is TRBJ2-5; D remains unclear. Trimming cost V 1 base and J 4 bases, with 7 bases left between them. CDR1 is MGHDK, CDR2 SYGVNS, per germline. The CDR3 spans 13 residues. The CDR3 protein is CASSEFGRETQYF. The CDR3 bases are TGTGCCAGCAGTGAATTTGGTCGAGAGACCCAGTACTTC.